This T cell receptor (beta chain) emerged from a study of T cell responses to AZD1222 COVID-19 vaccine. General study results and limits: Nearly half of spike-specific TCRs reportedly go after variant regions that carry no mutations. Spike-specific TCR breadth and depth rose after two AZD1222 doses. Vaccine-related CD4 TCRs covered spike, predominating at 160-218 and 743-854.

A remark on this clone: Its antigen is still unknown.

Trimming stripped 1 base from V and 0 bases from J, with 13 bases between. Per the germline V gene, CDR1 is KGHSH and CDR2 is LQKENI. This CDR3 has 16 residues. Here immunoSEQ multiplex PCR was the method, and the copy in TCRdb shows in-frame clones only, minus some. The table includes 98,000 or so clones, around nine tenths detected once. The sequenced sample was peripheral blood, obtained 28 days after the second dose of the MenACWY control vaccine. The receptor was isolated from an adult who received the MenACWY meningococcal vaccine as a control. The rearrangement joins TRBV18 to TRBJ2-7; weak D call: TRBD2 (5 bases). CDR3 loop: CASSPRGFRSSYEQYF. The CDR3 DNA reads TGTGCCAGCTCACCACGCGGGTTCCGGAGCTCCTACGAGCAGTACTTC.